This T cell receptor (beta chain) emerged from a study of cytomegalovirus exposure and HLA in healthy donors. Overall study results and limits: The study listed approximately 160 cytomegalovirus-associated TCR beta chains.

This CDR3 contains 15 residues. The V end was cut by 3 bases, the J end by 2 bases, with 8 bases between. Germline CDR1 reads SGHTA; CDR2 reads FQGNSA. Assay: immunoSEQ multiplex PCR; the TCRdb copy retains only in-frame clones and omits some. The data show around 260,000 clones, about 92% seen once. This clone appeared once. Its matching antigen is unknown. The donors were members of the roughly 120-subject validation cohort (separate from the roughly 700-subject first cohort). This sequence was found in a woman aged 30 to 39 in good health and CMV-seronegative. Sequencing was done on a sample of PBMCs. The V call is TRBV7-2, the J call TRBJ2-6; D gene unclear. The CDR3 sequence: CASSFKETGANVLTF. The CDR3 DNA follows: TGTGCCAGCAGCTTCAAGGAAACTGGGGCCAACGTCCTGACTTTC.